This T cell receptor beta chain was sequenced during a study of T cell responses to AZD1222 COVID-19 vaccine. Libraries were prepared by immunoSEQ multiplex PCR; TCRdb keeps only in-frame clonotypes and omits some of them. The repertoire holds approximately 130,000 clones, with 85% as singletons. Germline trimming cut 4 bases from V and 7 bases from J; bases unmatched to any gene: 12. Germline lookup yields CDR1 SGHRS and CDR2 YFSETQ. CDR3 length: 16 residues. The rearrangement joins TRBV5-1 to TRBJ2-2; 8 nucleotides match TRBD1. The material sequenced was peripheral blood, taken 28 days after the second dose of the MenACWY control vaccine. This sequence was found in an adult who received the MenACWY meningococcal vaccine as a control. The CDR3 reads CASSPGGWLRGGELFF. The CDR3 nucleotides are TGCGCCAGCAGCCCAGGGGGCTGGTTACGAGGCGGGGAGCTGTTTTTT.